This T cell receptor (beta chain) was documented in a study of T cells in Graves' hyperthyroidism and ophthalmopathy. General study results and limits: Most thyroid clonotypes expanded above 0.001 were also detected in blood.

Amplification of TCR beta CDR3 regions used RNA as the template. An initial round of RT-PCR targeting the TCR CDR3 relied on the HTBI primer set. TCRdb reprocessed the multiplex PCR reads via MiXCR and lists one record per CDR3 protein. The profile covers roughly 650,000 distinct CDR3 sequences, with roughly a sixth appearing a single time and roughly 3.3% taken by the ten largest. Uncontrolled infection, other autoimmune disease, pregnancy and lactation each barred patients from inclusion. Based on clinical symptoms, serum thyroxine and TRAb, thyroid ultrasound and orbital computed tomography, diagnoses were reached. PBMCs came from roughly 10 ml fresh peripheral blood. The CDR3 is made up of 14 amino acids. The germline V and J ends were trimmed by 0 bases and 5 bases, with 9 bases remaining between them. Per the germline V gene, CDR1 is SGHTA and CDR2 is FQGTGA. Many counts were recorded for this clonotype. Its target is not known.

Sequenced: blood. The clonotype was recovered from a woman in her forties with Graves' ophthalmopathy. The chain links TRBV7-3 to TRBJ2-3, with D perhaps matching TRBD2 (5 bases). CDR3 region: CASSLTGVGDTQYF. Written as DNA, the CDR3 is TGTGCCAGCAGCTTAACGGGAGTGGGAGATACGCAGTATTTT.